The T cell receptor beta chain under discussion was sequenced for a study of shared clonotypes between healthy human individuals. Whole-study findings and limits: Sampling included only blood; tissue repertoires likely differ.

This clone appeared once. Its antigen is as yet unknown. Germline loops: CDR1 MNHNS, CDR2 SASEGT. The V end lost 2 bases, the J end lost 12 bases, and 7 bases lay between the germline ends. The CDR3 totals 11 residues. Generated by immunoSEQ multiplex PCR, the TCRdb table keeps only in-frame clones and is missing some. Among around 1,100,000 clones listed, about 80% were seen once. Donors were healthy HIV-negative adults without recently reported acute infections or vaccinations. Sequenced material: memory CD4+ T cells from PBMCs. The subset was: CD45RA-negative fraction. The chain carries TRBV6-1 and TRBJ2-2; D is unresolved. This TCR came from a man aged 18-30 years in good health. Some clones in this sample may be carry-over from other donors' samples. This CDR3 is CASSETGQLFF. The CDR3, as DNA: TGTGCCAGCAGTGAAACCGGCCAGCTGTTTTTT.